The subject of this entry is one T cell receptor beta chain. In the study's own analysis: Cell counts per sample came from amplifying reference gene primers. The table came from immunoSEQ multiplex PCR; TCRdb's copy has only in-frame clones and leaves some out. Clone size and the V and J calls come from that table; the DNA yielded D and trimming. The sample has about 55,000 clones, about four fifths seen once. The sample is drawn from a study of blood T cell repertoires in COVID-19. In the study overall: The origin of the acute and convalescent COVID-19 samples was the United States, Italy and Spain. In each case, the material was cDNA or gDNA derived from T cells, B-cell-depleted T cells, or PBMCs.

There are 14 residues in the CDR3. J was trimmed by 2 bases and V by 7 bases; bases with no gene match: 4. Germline V gene sequence: CDR1 SNHLY, CDR2 FYNNEI. V and J are TRBV2 and TRBJ2-1, with 8 bases aligning to TRBD2. This receptor was taken from a human donor in a cohort sampled during active or convalescent COVID-19. The sequenced sample was peripheral blood. The DNA of the CDR3 is TGTGCCAGCAAGACGGGGGGGGCCTACAATGAGCAGTTCTTC. It translates to CASKTGGAYNEQFF.